One and the same sample provided the 17 T cell receptor beta chains below, sequenced in a study of cytomegalovirus exposure and HLA in healthy donors. PCR employed 60 Vbeta and 13 Jbeta primers. Method: immunoSEQ multiplex PCR; TCRdb's copy keeps in-frame clones and lacks some. Here the sample table reports under 200,000 clones. Sequenced material: PBMCs. These receptors originate from a man aged 25 to 40 in good health and CMV-seronegative.

The chain has TRBV11-2 and TRBJ2-7; D is perhaps TRBD2 (5 bases). Germline values: CDR1 SGHAT, CDR2 FQNNGV. The CDR3 sequence is 16 residues long. Trimming stripped 4 bases from V and 0 bases from J, with 16 bases between. The DNA of the CDR3 is TGTGCCAGCAGCTCCCTGCAGGACTGGTACTCCTACGAGCAGTACTTC. It encodes CASSSLQDWYSYEQYF. The full variable domain, rest sourced from reference TRBV11-2 and TRBJ2-7, is EAGVAQSPRYKIIEKRQSVAFWCNPISGHATLYWYQQILGQGPKLLIQFQNNGVVDDSQLPKDRFSAERLKGVDSTLKIQPAKLEDSAVYLCASSSLQDWYSYEQYFGPGTRLTVT.

The genes are TRBV7-9 and TRBJ2-5, with 7 positions matching TRBD1. V was pared by 0 bases and J by 2 bases, with 3 bases of the junction left unmatched. CDR3 length: 15 residues. CDR1 is SEHNR, CDR2 FQNEAQ, per germline (reference sequence). The CDR3 nucleotides are TGTGCCAGCAGCTTAGCGAAGGGGGCACAAGAGACCCAGTACTTC. Its translation: CASSLAKGAQETQYF.

The chain uses TRBV27 and TRBJ2-3; 8 positions agree with TRBD2. The CDR3 covers 17 residues. V trimming: 0 bases; J trimming: 3 bases; junction bases outside the gene matches: 8. Per germline, CDR1 MNHEY and CDR2 SMNVEV (reference sequence). In nucleotides, the CDR3 is TGTGCCAGCAGTTTATCACGACTAGCGCAGGGTACAGATACGCAGTATTTT. Amino acid sequence: CASSLSRLAQGTDTQYF.

The chain joins TRBV14 to TRBJ2-6; D unresolved. The CDR3 is 14 residues long. CDR1 is SGHDN and CDR2 is FVKESK in the germline V gene. The V end lost 4 bases, the J end lost 0 bases, and 4 bases lay between the germline ends. Written as DNA, the CDR3 is TGTGCCAGCAGCCTCCGCTCTGGGGCCAACGTCCTGACTTTC. Translation gives CASSLRSGANVLTF.

The CDR3 is CASSIVGGDTGELFF. DNA of the CDR3: TGCGCCAGCTCCATCGTCGGGGGAGACACCGGGGAGCTGTTTTTT. This sequence joins TRBV5-1 and TRBJ2-2; D may be TRBD2 (6 bases). V shed 7 bases and J shed 3 bases, with 16 bases lying between them. CDR1 SGHRS and CDR2 YFSETQ come from the germline V gene. The CDR3 consists of 15 residues.

The chain links TRBV18 to TRBJ1-1, with TRBD1 matching 8 bases. Germline V lookup: CDR1 KGHSH, CDR2 LQKENI. V dropped 0 bases and J dropped 4; count of bases not matched to a gene: 10. The CDR3 runs 17 residues. As DNA, the CDR3 is TGTGCCAGCTCACCACCAAATTTAAGACAGGGGAGCACTGAAGCTTTCTTT. Translated: CASSPPNLRQGSTEAFF.

The V and J genes are TRBV23-1 and TRBJ1-2, with TRBD1 matching 7 bases. TRBV23-1 counts as an open reading frame of uncertain function. J lost 4 bases, V lost 7 bases, and 12 bases had no gene match. The CDR3 loop spans 15 amino acids. CDR3 DNA sequence: TGCGCCAGCACAATCAACAGGGGATTCGGCTATGGCTACACCTTC. This encodes CASTINRGFGYGYTF.

The V gene is TRBV2, the J gene TRBJ2-7; 8 bases map to TRBD2. V lost 8 bases, J lost 5 bases, and 5 bases stayed unmatched. Germline CDR1 SNHLY, CDR2 FYNNEI. The CDR3 totals 12 residues. CDR3 amino acids: CASRTSPNEQYF. The CDR3 nucleotides are TGTGCCAGCCGGACTAGCCCAAACGAGCAGTACTTC.

This chain links TRBV2 with TRBJ1-3, with 10 bases aligning to TRBD1. V shed 6 bases, J shed 7 bases, and the junction held 3 bases outside the gene matches. The germline gives CDR1 SNHLY, CDR2 FYNNEI. CDR3 length: 13 amino acids. This chain's CDR3 is CASRDRGHNTIYF. The CDR3 coding sequence is TGTGCCAGCAGAGACAGGGGGCATAACACCATATATTTT.

This chain connects TRBV4-2 to TRBJ1-4, with 7 bases lining up with TRBD1. This CDR3 has 18 amino acids. Trimming took 0 bases from V and 3 from J; bases not matched to a gene: 10. Germline CDR1 LGHNA, CDR2 YNFKEQ. CDR3 DNA sequence: TGTGCCAGCAGCCAAGAAAGGGGGCGTGAGGATTCTAATGAAAAACTGTTTTTT. This translates into CASSQERGREDSNEKLFF.

The chain uses TRBV10-2 and TRBJ1-5, with 7 positions matching TRBD1. The trim removed 6 bases at V and 6 bases at J, leaving 14 bases unmatched. Germline lookup yields CDR1 WSHSY and CDR2 SAAADI. The CDR3 extends over 16 amino acids. The CDR3 reads CASRGVGGDWTQPQHF. CDR3 sequence (DNA): TGCGCCAGCAGGGGGGTAGGGGGCGACTGGACTCAGCCCCAGCATTTT.

The chain has TRBV10-3 and TRBJ2-7, with 12 bases aligning to TRBD1. This CDR3 is built from 16 residues. Germline CDR1 reads ENHRY; CDR2 reads SYGVKD. Losses at the gene ends were 6 bases for V and 7 bases for J; bases not matched to a gene: 13. CDR3 protein: CAIRQQPGQGASEQYF. The CDR3 bases are TGTGCCATCAGACAGCAACCGGGACAGGGGGCCTCGGAGCAGTACTTC.

This sequence joins TRBV7-2 and TRBJ2-2; the D gene is possibly TRBD2 (6 bases). Trimming cost V 2 bases and J 5 bases, with 9 bases left between them. From germline, CDR1 is SGHTA and CDR2 FQGNSA. The CDR3 extends over 14 amino acids. CDR3 residues: CASSLSRGTGELFF. The DNA of the CDR3 is TGTGCCAGCAGCTTATCGCGGGGAACCGGGGAGCTGTTTTTT.

J is TRBJ2-1 and V is TRBV10-3; 8 nucleotides match TRBD1. The CDR3 covers 15 residues. Germline V lookup: CDR1 ENHRY, CDR2 SYGVKD. V lost 2 bases to trimming and J lost 9 bases; unmatched junction nucleotides: 9. The CDR3 region is CAISEPRGLYGEQFF. The CDR3 DNA reads TGTGCCATCAGTGAGCCCAGGGGGCTGTACGGTGAGCAGTTCTTC.

J is TRBJ1-4 and V is TRBV27, with a weak D call TRBD1 (5 bases). In germline, CDR1 is MNHEY, CDR2 SMNVEV (reference sequence). The CDR3 runs 17 residues. Trimming removed 4 bases from V and 4 bases from J, with 19 bases in between. The DNA for the CDR3 is TGTGCCAGCAGTTCATCGATCGGACATGCCCTTAATGAAAAACTGTTTTTT. Translation gives CASSSSIGHALNEKLFF.

The chain combines TRBV7-9 with TRBJ2-5; 7 bases fit TRBD2. The CDR3 has 13 amino acids. Trimming removed 6 bases from V and 5 bases from J; junction bases left unmatched: 6. Germline assignment: CDR1 SEHNR and CDR2 FQNEAQ (reference sequence). The CDR3 spells CASSSMGGETQYF. The DNA for the CDR3 is TGTGCCAGCAGTTCTATGGGGGGGGAGACCCAGTACTTC.

The V call is TRBV6-5, the J call TRBJ2-7, with D possibly matching TRBD2 (5 bases). The germline V and J ends were trimmed by 0 bases and 2 bases, with 11 bases remaining between them. Germline V gene sequence: CDR1 MNHEY, CDR2 SVGAGI. The CDR3 extends over 15 amino acids. The CDR3 protein is CASSYSGNPAYEQYF. The CDR3 bases are TGTGCCAGCAGTTACTCCGGGAACCCAGCCTACGAGCAGTACTTC.